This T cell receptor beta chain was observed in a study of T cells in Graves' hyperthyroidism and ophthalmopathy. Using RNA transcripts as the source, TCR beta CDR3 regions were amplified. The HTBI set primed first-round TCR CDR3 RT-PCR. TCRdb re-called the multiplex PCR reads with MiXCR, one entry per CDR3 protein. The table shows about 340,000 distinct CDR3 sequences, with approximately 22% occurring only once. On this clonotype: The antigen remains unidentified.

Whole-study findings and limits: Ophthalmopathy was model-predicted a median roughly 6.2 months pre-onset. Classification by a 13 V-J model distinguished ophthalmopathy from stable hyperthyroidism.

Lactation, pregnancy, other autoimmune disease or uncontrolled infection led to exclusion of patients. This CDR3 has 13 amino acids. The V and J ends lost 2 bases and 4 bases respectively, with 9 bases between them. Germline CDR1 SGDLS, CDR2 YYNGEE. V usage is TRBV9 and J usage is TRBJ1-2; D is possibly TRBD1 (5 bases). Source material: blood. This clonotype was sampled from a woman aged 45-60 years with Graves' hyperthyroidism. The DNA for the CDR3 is TGTGCCAGCAGCGTCTCGGGGCTCTATGGCTACACCTTC. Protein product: CASSVSGLYGYTF.